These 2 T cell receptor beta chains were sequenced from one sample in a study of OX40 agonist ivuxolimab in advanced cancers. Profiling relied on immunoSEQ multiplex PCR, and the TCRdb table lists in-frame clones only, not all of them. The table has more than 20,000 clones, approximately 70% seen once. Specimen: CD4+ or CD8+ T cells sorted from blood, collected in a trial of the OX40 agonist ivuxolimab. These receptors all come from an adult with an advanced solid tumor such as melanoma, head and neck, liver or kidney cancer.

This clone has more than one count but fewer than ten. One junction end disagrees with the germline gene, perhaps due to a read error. CDR3 in amino acids: CASSQRAGVQETQYF. CDR3 bases: TGTGCTAGCAGCCAAAGAGCGGGGGTCCAAGAGACCCAGTACTTC. This rearrangement joins TRBV7-7 to TRBJ2-5, with TRBD2 matching 8 bases. There are 15 residues in the CDR3. The germline V gene has CDR1 SSHAT and CDR2 FNYEAQ (reference sequence). Combining the CDR3 with reference TRBV7-7 and TRBJ2-5 gives the whole variable domain GAGVSQSPRYKVTKRGQDVTLRCDPISSHATLYWYQQALGQGPEFLTYFNYEAQPDKSGLPSDRFSAERPEGSISTLTIQRTEQRDSAMYRCASSQRAGVQETQYFGPGTRLLVL.

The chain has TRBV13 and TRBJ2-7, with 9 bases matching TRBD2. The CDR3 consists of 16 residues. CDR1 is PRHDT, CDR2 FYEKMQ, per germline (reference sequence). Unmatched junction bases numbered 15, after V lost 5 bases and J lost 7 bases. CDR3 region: CASSPSSGERFREQYF. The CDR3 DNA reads TGTGCCAGCAGCCCCTCTAGCGGGGAACGTTTTCGGGAGCAGTACTTC.